The T cell receptor beta chain under discussion was sequenced for a study of T cell responses to AZD1222 COVID-19 vaccine. The study's findings and limits: Repertoire samples came only from after the peak T cell response. Donors in the cohort were predominantly white British and more often female, and clonal diversity was possibly underestimated.

Using immunoSEQ multiplex PCR, the repertoire was profiled, and TCRdb retains in-frame clones only, with some absent. The repertoire includes under 80,000 clones, approximately 85% of them detected once, and 20% to 30% sits in the top ten. This clone was counted only a few times. Its antigen remains unidentified. The V gene lost 10 bases and the J gene lost 4 bases, with 23 bases spanning the gap. This CDR3 comprises 15 residues. Germline-derived CDR1 and CDR2 are MNHEY and SVGAGI. The sequenced sample was peripheral blood, obtained on day 0 of MenACWY control vaccination. This sequence joins TRBV6-5 and TRBJ2-7, with D possibly matching TRBD2 (6 bases). The sequence was obtained from an adult in good health. CDR3 bases: TGTGCCACCCGGGGGTTCCGGGAAGGGGTATACGAGCAGTACTTC. Residues: CATRGFREGVYEQYF.